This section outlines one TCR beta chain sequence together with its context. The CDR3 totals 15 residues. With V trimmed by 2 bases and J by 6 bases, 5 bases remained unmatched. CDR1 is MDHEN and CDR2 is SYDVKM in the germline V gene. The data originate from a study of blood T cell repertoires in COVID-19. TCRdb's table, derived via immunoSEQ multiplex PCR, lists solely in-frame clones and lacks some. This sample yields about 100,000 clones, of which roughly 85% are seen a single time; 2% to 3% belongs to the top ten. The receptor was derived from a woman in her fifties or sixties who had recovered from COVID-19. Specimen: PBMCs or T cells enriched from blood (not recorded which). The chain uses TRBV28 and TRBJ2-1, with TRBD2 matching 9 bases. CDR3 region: CASSLAGGPSNEQFF. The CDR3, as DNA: TGTGCCAGCAGTTTAGCGGGAGGGCCCTCCAATGAGCAGTTCTTC.